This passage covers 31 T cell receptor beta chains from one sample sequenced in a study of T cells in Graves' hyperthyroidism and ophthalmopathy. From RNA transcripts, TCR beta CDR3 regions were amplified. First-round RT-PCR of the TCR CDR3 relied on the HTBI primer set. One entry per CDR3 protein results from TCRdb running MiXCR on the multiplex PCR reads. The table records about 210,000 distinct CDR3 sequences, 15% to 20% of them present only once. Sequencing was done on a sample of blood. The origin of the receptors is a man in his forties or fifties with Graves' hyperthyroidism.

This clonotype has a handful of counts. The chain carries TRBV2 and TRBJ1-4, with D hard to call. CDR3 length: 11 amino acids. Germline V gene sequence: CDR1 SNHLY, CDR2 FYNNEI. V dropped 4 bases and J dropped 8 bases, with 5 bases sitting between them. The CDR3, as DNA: TGTGCCAGCAGTGTAGGCGAAAAACTGTTTTTT. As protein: CASSVGEKLFF.

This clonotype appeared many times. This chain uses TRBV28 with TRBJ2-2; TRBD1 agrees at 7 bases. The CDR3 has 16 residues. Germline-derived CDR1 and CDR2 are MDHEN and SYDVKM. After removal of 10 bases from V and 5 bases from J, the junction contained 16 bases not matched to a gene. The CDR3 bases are TGTGCCACCGAATTCTCCGGGACAGAGATTACCGGGGAGCTGTTTTTT. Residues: CATEFSGTEITGELFF.

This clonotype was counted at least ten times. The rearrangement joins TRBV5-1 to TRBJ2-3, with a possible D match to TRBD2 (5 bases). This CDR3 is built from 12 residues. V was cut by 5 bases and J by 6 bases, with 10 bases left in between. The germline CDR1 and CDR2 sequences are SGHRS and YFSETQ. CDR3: CASREGWDTQYF. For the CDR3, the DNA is TGCGCCAGCAGAGAGGGTTGGGATACGCAGTATTTT. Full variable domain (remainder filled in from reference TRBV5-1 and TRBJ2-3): KAGVTQTPRYLIKTRGQQVTLSCSPISGHRSVSWYQQTPGQGLQFLFEYFSETQRNKGNFPGRFSGRQFSNSRSEMNVSTLELGDSALYLCASREGWDTQYFGPGTRLTVL.

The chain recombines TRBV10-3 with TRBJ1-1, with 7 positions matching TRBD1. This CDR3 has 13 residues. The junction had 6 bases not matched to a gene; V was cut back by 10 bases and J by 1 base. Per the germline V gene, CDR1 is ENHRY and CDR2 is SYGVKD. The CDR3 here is CATSGTENTEAFF. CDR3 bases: TGTGCCACATCTGGGACAGAGAACACTGAAGCTTTCTTT.

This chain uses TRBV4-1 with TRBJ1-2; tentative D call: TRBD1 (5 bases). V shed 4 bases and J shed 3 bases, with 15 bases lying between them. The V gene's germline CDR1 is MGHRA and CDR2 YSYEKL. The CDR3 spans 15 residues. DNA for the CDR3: TGCGCCAGCAGCCCAACCGACGGGGCAGACTATGGCTACACCTTC. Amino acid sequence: CASSPTDGADYGYTF.

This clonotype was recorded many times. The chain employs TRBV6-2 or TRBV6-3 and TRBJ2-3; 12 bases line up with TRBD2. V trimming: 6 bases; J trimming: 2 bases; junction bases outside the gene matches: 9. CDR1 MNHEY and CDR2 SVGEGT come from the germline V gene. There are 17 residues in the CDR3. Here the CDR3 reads CASSQRSSGRVTDTQYF. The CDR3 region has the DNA TGTGCCAGCAGCCAAAGATCTAGCGGGAGGGTCACAGATACGCAGTATTTT.

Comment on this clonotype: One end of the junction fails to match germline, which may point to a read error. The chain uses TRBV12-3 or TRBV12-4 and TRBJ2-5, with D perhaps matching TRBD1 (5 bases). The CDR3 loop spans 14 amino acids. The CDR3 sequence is CASGLSPLGGRGYF. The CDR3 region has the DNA TGTGCCAGCGGTTTATCCCCCCTAGGCGGAAGGGGATACTTC.

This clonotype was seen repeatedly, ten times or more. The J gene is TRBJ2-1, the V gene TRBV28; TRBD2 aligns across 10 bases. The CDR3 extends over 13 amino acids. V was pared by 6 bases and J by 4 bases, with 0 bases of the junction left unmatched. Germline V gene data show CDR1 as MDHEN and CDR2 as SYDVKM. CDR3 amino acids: CASRLAGYNEQFF. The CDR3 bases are TGTGCCAGCAGACTAGCGGGGTACAATGAGCAGTTCTTC. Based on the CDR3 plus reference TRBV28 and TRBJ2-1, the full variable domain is DVKVTQSSRYLVKRTGEKVFLECVQDMDHENMFWYRQDPGLGLRLIYFSYDVKMKEKGDIPEGYSVSREKKERFSLILESASTNQTSMYLCASRLAGYNEQFFGPGTRLTVL.

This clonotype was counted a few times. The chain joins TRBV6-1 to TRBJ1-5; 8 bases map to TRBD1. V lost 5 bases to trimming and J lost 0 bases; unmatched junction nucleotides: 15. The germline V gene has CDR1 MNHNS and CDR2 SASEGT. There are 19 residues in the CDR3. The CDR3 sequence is CASSPRTGSRSRSNQPQHF. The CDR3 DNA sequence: TGTGCCAGCAGTCCGCGGACAGGGTCAAGAAGTCGTAGCAATCAGCCCCAGCATTTT.

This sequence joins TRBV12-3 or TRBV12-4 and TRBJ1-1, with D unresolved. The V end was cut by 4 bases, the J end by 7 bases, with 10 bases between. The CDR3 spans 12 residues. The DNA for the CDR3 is TGTGCCAGCAGTTCCCCGAACCTTGAAGCTTTCTTT. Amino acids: CASSSPNLEAFF.

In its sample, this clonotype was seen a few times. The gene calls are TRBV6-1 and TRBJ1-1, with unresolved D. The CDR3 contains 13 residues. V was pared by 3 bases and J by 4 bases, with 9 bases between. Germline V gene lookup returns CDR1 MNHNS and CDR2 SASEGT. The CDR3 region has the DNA TGTGCCAGCAGTGAGAGTCCCTCCACTGAAGCTTTCTTT. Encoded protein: CASSESPSTEAFF.

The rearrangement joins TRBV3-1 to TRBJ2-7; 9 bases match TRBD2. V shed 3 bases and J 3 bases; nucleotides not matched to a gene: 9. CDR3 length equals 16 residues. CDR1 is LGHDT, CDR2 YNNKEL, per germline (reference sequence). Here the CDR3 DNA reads TGTGCCAGCAGCCACACCGGGGCTAGCGGGGACTACGAGCAGTACTTC. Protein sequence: CASSHTGASGDYEQYF.

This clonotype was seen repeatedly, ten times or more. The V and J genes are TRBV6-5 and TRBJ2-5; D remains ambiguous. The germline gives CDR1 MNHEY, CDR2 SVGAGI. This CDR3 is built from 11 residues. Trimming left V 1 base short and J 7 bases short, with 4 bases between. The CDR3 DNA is TGTGCCAGCAGTTACTTGGCGACCCAGTACTTC. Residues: CASSYLATQYF.

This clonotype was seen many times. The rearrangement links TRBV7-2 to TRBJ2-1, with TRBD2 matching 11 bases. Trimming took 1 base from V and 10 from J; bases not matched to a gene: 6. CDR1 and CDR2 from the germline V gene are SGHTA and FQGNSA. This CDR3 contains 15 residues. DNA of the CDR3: TGTGCCAGCAGCTTAGGACTAGCGGGGCTCTCCGAGCAGTTCTTC. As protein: CASSLGLAGLSEQFF.

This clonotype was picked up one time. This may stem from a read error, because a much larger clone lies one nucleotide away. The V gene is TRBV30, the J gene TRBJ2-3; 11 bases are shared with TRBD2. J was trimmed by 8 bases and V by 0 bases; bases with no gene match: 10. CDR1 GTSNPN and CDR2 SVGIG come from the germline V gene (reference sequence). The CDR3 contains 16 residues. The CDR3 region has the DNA TGTGCCTGGAGTGTACTACTAGCGGGAGAAGGAGGTACGCAGTATTTT. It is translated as CAWSVLLAGEGGTQYF.

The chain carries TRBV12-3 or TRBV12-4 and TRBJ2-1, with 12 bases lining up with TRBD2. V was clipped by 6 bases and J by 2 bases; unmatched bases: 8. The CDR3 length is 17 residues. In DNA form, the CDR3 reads TGTGCCAGCAGCCAAACTAGCGGGAGGACTCCCTACAATGAGCAGTTCTTC. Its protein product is CASSQTSGRTPYNEQFF.

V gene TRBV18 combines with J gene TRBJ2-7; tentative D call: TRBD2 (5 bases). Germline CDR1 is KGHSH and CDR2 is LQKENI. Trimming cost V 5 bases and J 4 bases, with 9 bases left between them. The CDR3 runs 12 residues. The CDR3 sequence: CASSTTIYEQYF. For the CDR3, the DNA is TGTGCCAGCTCAACGACTATATACGAGCAGTACTTC.

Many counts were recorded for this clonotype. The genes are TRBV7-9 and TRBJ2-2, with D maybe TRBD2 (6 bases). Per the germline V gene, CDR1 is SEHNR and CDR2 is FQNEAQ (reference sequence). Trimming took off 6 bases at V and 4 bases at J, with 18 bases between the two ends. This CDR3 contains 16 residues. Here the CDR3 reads CASSRSPGEGTGELFF. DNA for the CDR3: TGTGCCAGCAGTCGTTCGCCGGGAGAGGGCACCGGGGAGCTGTTTTTT.

CDR3 loop: CASSVEQAPTDTQYF. CDR3 DNA: TGTGCCAGCAGCGTAGAACAGGCCCCCACAGATACGCAGTATTTT. V is TRBV9 and J is TRBJ2-3; a possible D gene is TRBD1 (5 bases). Germline V lookup: CDR1 SGDLS, CDR2 YYNGEE. Trimming removed 0 bases at V and 2 bases at J, with 10 bases between. This CDR3 is 15 amino acids long.

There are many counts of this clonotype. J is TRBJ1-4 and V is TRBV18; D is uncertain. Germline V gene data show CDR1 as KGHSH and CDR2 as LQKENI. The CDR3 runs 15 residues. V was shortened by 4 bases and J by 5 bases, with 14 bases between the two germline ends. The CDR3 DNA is TGTGCCAGCTCACGCCGGACGGACGGAAATGAAAAACTGTTTTTT. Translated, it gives CASSRRTDGNEKLFF.

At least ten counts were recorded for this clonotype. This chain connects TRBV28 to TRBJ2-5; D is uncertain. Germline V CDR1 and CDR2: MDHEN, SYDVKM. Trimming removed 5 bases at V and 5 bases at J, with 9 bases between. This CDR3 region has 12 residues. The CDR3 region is CASSTLRETQYF. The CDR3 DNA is TGTGCCAGCAGTACCCTTAGGGAGACCCAGTACTTC. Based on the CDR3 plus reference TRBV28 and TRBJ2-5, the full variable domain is DVKVTQSSRYLVKRTGEKVFLECVQDMDHENMFWYRQDPGLGLRLIYFSYDVKMKEKGDIPEGYSVSREKKERFSLILESASTNQTSMYLCASSTLRETQYFGPGTRLLVL.

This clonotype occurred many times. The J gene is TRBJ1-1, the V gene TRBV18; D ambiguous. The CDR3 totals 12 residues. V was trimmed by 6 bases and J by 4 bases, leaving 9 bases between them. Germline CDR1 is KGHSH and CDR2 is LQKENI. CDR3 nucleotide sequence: TGTGCCAGCTCGCCCATTAGCACTGAAGCTTTCTTT. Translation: CASSPISTEAFF.

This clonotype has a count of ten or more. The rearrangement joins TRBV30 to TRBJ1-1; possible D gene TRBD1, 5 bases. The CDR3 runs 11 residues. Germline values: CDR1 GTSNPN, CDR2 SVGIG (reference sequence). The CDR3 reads CAGAENTEAFF. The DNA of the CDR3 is TGTGCAGGGGCAGAGAACACTGAAGCTTTCTTT.

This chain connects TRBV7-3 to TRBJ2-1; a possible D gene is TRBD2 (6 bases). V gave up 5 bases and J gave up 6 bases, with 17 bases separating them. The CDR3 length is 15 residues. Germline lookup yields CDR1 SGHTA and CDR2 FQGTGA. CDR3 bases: TGTGCCAGCAGCCCGGCGGGGCAAGGGCTCAATGAGCAGTTCTTC. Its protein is CASSPAGQGLNEQFF.

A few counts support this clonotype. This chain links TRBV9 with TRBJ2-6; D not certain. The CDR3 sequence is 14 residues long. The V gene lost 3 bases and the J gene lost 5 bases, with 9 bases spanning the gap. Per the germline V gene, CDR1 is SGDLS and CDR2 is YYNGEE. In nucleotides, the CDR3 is TGTGCCAGCAGCGGAACCATCAGGGCCAACGTCCTGACTTTC. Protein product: CASSGTIRANVLTF. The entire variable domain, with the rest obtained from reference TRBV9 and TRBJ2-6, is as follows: DSGVTQTPKHLITATGQRVTLRCSPRSGDLSVYWYQQSLDQGLQFLIQYYNGEERAKGNILERFSAQQFPDLHSELNLSSLELGDSALYFCASSGTIRANVLTFGAGSRLTVL.

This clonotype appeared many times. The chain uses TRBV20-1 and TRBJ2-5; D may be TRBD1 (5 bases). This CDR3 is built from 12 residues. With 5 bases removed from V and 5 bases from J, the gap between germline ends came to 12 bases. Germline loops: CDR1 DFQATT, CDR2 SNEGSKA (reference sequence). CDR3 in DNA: TGCAGTGCTGGCCGTGGGGCGGAGACCCAGTACTTC. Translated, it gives CSAGRGAETQYF.

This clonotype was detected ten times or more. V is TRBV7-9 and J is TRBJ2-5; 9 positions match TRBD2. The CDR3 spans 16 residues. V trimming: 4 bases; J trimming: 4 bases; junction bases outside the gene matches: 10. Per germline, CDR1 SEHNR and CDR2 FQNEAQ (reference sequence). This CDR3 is CASSSLRGRASETQYF. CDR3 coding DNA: TGTGCCAGCAGCTCCCTTCGCGGGAGGGCCTCAGAGACCCAGTACTTC. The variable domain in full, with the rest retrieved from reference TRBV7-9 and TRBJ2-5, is DTGVSQNPRHKITKRGQNVTFRCDPISEHNRLYWYRQTLGQGPEFLTYFQNEAQLEKSRLLSDRFSAERPKGSFSTLEIQRTEQGDSAMYLCASSSLRGRASETQYFGPGTRLLVL.

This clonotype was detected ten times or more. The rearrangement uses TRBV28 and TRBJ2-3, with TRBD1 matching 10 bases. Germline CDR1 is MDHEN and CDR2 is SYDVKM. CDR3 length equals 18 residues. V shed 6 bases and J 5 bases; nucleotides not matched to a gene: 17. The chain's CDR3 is CASSPSTRTGGFVDTQYF. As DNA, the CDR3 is TGTGCCAGCAGCCCTTCGACCCGGACAGGGGGTTTTGTAGATACGCAGTATTTT. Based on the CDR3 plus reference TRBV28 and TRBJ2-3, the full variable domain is DVKVTQSSRYLVKRTGEKVFLECVQDMDHENMFWYRQDPGLGLRLIYFSYDVKMKEKGDIPEGYSVSREKKERFSLILESASTNQTSMYLCASSPSTRTGGFVDTQYFGPGTRLTVL.

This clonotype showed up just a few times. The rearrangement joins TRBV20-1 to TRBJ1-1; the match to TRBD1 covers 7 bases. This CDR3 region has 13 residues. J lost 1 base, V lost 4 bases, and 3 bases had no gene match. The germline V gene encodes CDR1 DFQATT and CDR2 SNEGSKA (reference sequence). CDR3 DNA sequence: TGCAGTGCTAAGGACAGGCAGAACACTGAAGCTTTCTTT. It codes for CSAKDRQNTEAFF.

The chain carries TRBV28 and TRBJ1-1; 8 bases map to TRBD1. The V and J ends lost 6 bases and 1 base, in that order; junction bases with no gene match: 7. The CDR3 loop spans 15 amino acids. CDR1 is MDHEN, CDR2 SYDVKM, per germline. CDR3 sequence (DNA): TGTGCCAGCAGAACGGACAGGGAGAAGAACACTGAAGCTTTCTTT. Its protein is CASRTDREKNTEAFF.

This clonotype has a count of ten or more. For the CDR3, the DNA is TGTGCCAGCAGTTTAGGGTGGGGCACTTTAGACACCCAGTACTTC. It is translated as CASSLGWGTLDTQYF. The rearrangement links TRBV12-3 or TRBV12-4 to TRBJ2-5; maybe TRBD1 (5 bases). Trimming shortened V by 1 base and J by 8 bases, and 17 bases separated the two germline ends. This CDR3 has 15 amino acids.